A selection of T cell receptor beta chains follows, all from one sample in a study of OX40 agonist ivuxolimab in advanced cancers. The table came from immunoSEQ multiplex PCR; TCRdb's copy has only in-frame clones and leaves some out. The sample comprises around 60,000 clones, around 90% of which are singletons, and around 25% rests with the top ten. This sample comprised CD4+ or CD8+ T cells sorted from blood, obtained in a trial of the OX40 agonist ivuxolimab. The origin of the receptors is an adult with an advanced solid tumor such as melanoma, head and neck, liver or kidney cancer. The CDR3 runs from the conserved cysteine through the conserved F or W. Fields, in order: clone size, D gene, V gene, J gene, CDR3 protein, CDR3 DNA. D genes are given only for firm matches. Clone size appears in some rows only: once, few, many, or a class for an expanded clone.

clone_size: -
d_call: -
v_call: TRBV18
j_call: TRBJ2-7
cdr3_aa: CASSLMDADEQYF
cdr3_nt: TGTGCCAGCTCACTCATGGACGCCGACGAGCAGTACTTC

clone_size: -
d_call: -
v_call: TRBV7-9
j_call: TRBJ2-2
cdr3_aa: CASSLWIALGLPNTGELFF
cdr3_nt: TGTGCCAGCAGCTTATGGATCGCGTTGGGACTCCCCAACACCGGGGAGCTGTTTTTT

clone_size: -
d_call: TRBD2
v_call: TRBV5-4
j_call: TRBJ2-7
cdr3_aa: CASSLPASGATYEQYF
cdr3_nt: TGTGCCAGCAGCCTCCCTGCCAGCGGGGCTACCTACGAGCAGTACTTC

clone_size: -
d_call: -
v_call: TRBV13
j_call: TRBJ2-7
cdr3_aa: CASTPRGISVSHEQYF
cdr3_nt: TGTGCCAGCACCCCGAGGGGAATTTCGGTGTCCCACGAGCAGTACTTC

clone_size: -
d_call: -
v_call: TRBV7-9
j_call: TRBJ2-7
cdr3_aa: CASSLDYEQYF
cdr3_nt: TGTGCCAGCAGCTTAGATTACGAGCAGTACTTC

clone_size: -
d_call: -
v_call: TRBV28
j_call: TRBJ2-3
cdr3_aa: CASSWGGDRTAEFTDTQYF
cdr3_nt: TGTGCCAGCAGTTGGGGGGGGGATAGGACAGCGGAATTCACAGATACGCAGTATTTT

clone_size: -
d_call: -
v_call: TRBV28
j_call: TRBJ2-3
cdr3_aa: CASSPKPRLSEDTQYF
cdr3_nt: TGTGCCAGCTCCCCCAAGCCGAGGTTGAGCGAAGATACGCAGTATTTT

clone_size: -
d_call: -
v_call: TRBV10-2
j_call: TRBJ2-5
cdr3_aa: CASKPGQSQETQYF
cdr3_nt: TGCGCCAGCAAACCCGGACAGAGCCAAGAGACCCAGTACTTC

clone_size: -
d_call: TRBD2
v_call: TRBV27
j_call: TRBJ2-3
cdr3_aa: CASSFLTSGRHTDTQYF
cdr3_nt: TGTGCCAGCAGTTTCCTGACTAGCGGGAGGCATACAGATACGCAGTATTTT

clone_size: -
d_call: TRBD1
v_call: TRBV29-1
j_call: TRBJ2-7
cdr3_aa: CSALRTGNSYEQYF
cdr3_nt: TGCAGCGCTCTTCGGACAGGAAATTCCTACGAGCAGTACTTC

clone_size: -
d_call: TRBD2
v_call: TRBV7-6
j_call: TRBJ2-7
cdr3_aa: CASSSELAGFYEQYF
cdr3_nt: TGTGCCAGCAGCTCTGAACTAGCGGGATTCTACGAGCAGTACTTC

clone_size: -
d_call: TRBD1
v_call: TRBV11-2
j_call: TRBJ2-3
cdr3_aa: CASSARQGLDTQYF
cdr3_nt: TGTGCCAGCAGCGCCAGACAGGGGTTAGATACGCAGTATTTT

clone_size: -
d_call: -
v_call: TRBV6-6
j_call: TRBJ2-7
cdr3_aa: CASSPLGGEHSYEQYF
cdr3_nt: TGTGCCAGCAGCCCCTTGGGGGGAGAACACTCCTACGAGCAGTACTTC

clone_size: -
d_call: -
v_call: TRBV27
j_call: TRBJ2-7
cdr3_aa: CASRSPGGEREQYF
cdr3_nt: TGTGCCAGCAGGAGCCCCGGAGGGGAAAGAGAGCAGTACTTC

clone_size: -
d_call: TRBD1
v_call: TRBV5-4
j_call: TRBJ2-1
cdr3_aa: CASSPRDRAHNEQFF
cdr3_nt: TGTGCCAGCAGCCCCCGGGACAGGGCCCACAATGAGCAGTTCTTC

clone_size: few
d_call: -
v_call: TRBV7-9
j_call: TRBJ2-7
cdr3_aa: CASSFSPGAEQYF
cdr3_nt: TGTGCCAGCAGCTTCTCTCCGGGAGCGGAGCAGTACTTC

clone_size: -
d_call: TRBD2
v_call: TRBV6-5
j_call: TRBJ2-3
cdr3_aa: CASHSGSTDTQYF
cdr3_nt: TGTGCCAGCCATAGCGGGAGCACAGATACGCAGTATTTT

clone_size: -
d_call: TRBD1
v_call: TRBV5-1
j_call: TRBJ1-1
cdr3_aa: CASSLQGGTEAFF
cdr3_nt: TGCGCCAGCAGCTTACAGGGGGGGACTGAAGCTTTCTTT

clone_size: -
d_call: -
v_call: TRBV28
j_call: TRBJ2-5
cdr3_aa: CASSQAGAETQYF
cdr3_nt: TGTGCCAGCAGTCAGGCCGGAGCAGAGACCCAGTACTTC

clone_size: -
d_call: -
v_call: TRBV4-2
j_call: TRBJ2-7
cdr3_aa: CASSQGVGDRAYEQYF
cdr3_nt: TGTGCCAGCAGCCAGGGGGTGGGGGATAGGGCCTACGAGCAGTACTTC